The clone carrying this T cell receptor beta chain has at least ten counts. The data are from a study of read filtering for tumor transcriptome and immune sequencing. At the level of the study: IR-seq gave about 3.5 to 10.27 million TCR reads per sample; RNA-seq gave 85 to 1273.

Molecular barcoded adaptors covering alpha/delta and beta/gamma chains were used on approximately 400 ng RNA. TCRdb called the reads again in MiXCR, with one record for every CDR3 protein. The repertoire holds tens of thousands of distinct CDR3 sequences, with 10% to 15% as singletons. Germline loops: CDR1 DFQATT, CDR2 SNEGSKA (reference sequence). J lost 3 bases, V lost 2 bases, and 7 bases had no gene match. This CDR3 has 16 amino acids. The V call is TRBV20-1, the J call TRBJ2-3; 11 bases are shared with TRBD2. This receptor was taken from a donor aged 40 or older with multiple myeloma. Sequencing input: a population of CD138-negative cells sorted from bone marrow. As DNA, the CDR3 is TGCAGTGCTAGACCTAGTAGCGGGAGGGGGACAGATACGCAGTATTTT. The encoded protein is CSARPSSGRGTDTQYF.